This TCR beta chain appears in the sequencing data of a study of post-analysis software for immune sequencing data. Study-wide points: A few TRBV segments, TRBV5-6, TRBV5-1 and TRBV20-1 among them, were found more frequent in patients than controls.

About this clonotype: Its antigen is not known.

TCR beta cDNA libraries had unique molecular identifiers. TCRdb processed the PCR reads anew with MiXCR; each CDR3 protein has one entry. The sample carries roughly 870,000 distinct CDR3 sequences, around 53% recorded once. The CDR3 contains 14 residues. Germline CDR1 is SEHNR and CDR2 is FQNEAQ (reference sequence). V shed 4 bases and J 6 bases; nucleotides not matched to a gene: 8. The specimen was blood. The sequence was obtained from a girl between 5 and 17 years old with multiple sclerosis. V gene TRBV7-9 combines with J gene TRBJ2-7; 8 nucleotides agree with TRBD1. CDR3 in DNA: TGTGCCAGCAGCTACCGGGACAGGTTGTCCGAGCAGTACTTC. Its protein product is CASSYRDRLSEQYF.